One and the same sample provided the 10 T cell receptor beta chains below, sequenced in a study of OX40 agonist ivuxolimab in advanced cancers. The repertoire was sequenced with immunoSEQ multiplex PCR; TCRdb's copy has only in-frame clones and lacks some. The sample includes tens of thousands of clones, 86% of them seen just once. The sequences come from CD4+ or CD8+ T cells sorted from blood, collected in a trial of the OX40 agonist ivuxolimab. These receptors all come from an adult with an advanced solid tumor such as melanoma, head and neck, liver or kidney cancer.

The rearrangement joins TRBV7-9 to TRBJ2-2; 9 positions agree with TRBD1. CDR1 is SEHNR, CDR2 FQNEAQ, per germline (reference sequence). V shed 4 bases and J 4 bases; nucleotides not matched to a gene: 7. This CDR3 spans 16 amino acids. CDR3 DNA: TGTGCCAGCAGCTCAGGACAGGGGAAGGGCACCGGGGAGCTGTTTTTT. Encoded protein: CASSSGQGKGTGELFF.

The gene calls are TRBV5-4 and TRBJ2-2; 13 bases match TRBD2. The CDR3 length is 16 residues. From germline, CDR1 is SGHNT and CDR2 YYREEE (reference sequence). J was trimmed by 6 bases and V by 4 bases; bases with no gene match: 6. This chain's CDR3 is CASSPGTSGISGELFF. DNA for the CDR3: TGTGCCAGCAGCCCGGGGACTAGCGGGATCTCCGGGGAGCTGTTTTTT. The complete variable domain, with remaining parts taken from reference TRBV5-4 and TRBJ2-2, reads ETGVTQSPTHLIKTRGQQVTLRCSSQSGHNTVSWYQQALGQGPQFIFQYYREEENGRGNFPPRFSGLQFPNYSSELNVNALELDDSALYLCASSPGTSGISGELFFGEGSRLTVL.

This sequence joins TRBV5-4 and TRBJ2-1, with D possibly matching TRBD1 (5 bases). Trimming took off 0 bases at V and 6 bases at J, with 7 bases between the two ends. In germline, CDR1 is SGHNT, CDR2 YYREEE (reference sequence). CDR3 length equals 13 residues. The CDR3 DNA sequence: TGTGCCAGCAGCTTGGCCAGGGCCAATGAGCAGTTCTTC. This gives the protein CASSLARANEQFF.

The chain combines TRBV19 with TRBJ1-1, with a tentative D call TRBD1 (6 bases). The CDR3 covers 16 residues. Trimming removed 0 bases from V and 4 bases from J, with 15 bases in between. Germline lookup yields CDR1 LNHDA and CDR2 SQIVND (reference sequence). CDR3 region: CASSIEVGGRGTEAFF. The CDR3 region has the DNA TGTGCCAGTAGTATAGAGGTTGGGGGCCGGGGCACTGAAGCTTTCTTT.

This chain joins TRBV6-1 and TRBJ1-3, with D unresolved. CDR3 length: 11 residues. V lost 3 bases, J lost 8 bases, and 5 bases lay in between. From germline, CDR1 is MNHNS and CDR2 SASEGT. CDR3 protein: CASSDSHTIYF. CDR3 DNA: TGTGCCAGCAGTGATTCGCACACCATATATTTT.

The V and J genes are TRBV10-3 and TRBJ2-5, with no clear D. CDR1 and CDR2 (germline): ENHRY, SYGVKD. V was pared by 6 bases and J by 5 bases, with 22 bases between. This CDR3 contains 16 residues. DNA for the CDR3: TGTGCCATCAGCGACCCCGGTAGGCTAGACGGCGAGACCCAGTACTTC. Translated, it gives CAISDPGRLDGETQYF.

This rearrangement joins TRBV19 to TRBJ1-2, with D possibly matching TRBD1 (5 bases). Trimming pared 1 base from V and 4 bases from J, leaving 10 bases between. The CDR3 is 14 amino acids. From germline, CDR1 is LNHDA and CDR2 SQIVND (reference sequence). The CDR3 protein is CASSIGEGIYGYTF. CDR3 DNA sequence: TGTGCCAGTAGTATAGGCGAGGGGATCTATGGCTACACCTTC.

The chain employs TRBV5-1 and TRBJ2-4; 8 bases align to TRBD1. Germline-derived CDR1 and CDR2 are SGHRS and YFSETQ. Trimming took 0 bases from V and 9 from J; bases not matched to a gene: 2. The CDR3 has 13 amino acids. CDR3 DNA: TGCGCCAGCAGCTTGGGACAGGGGTCCATTCAGTACTTC. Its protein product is CASSLGQGSIQYF.

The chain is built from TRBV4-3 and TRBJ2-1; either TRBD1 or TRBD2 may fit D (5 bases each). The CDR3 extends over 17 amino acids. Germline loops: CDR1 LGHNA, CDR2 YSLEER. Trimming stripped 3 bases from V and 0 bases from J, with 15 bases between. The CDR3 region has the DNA TGCGCCAGCAGCCAGGGGGTTACCACTAGCTCCTACAATGAGCAGTTCTTC. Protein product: CASSQGVTTSSYNEQFF.

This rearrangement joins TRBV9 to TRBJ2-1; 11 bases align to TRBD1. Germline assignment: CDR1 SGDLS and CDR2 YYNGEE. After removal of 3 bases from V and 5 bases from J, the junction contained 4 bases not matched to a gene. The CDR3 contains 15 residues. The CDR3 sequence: CASSGGTGGDNEQFF. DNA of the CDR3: TGTGCCAGCAGCGGCGGGACAGGGGGGGACAATGAGCAGTTCTTC.